This TCR beta chain was captured by sequencing in a study of blood T cell repertoires in COVID-19. Study details: The origin of the acute and convalescent COVID-19 samples was the United States, Italy and Spain. PBMCs, B-cell-depleted T cells, or T cells provided the cDNA or gDNA that made up the material.

This CDR3 comprises 15 residues. The V gene's germline CDR1 is SNHLY and CDR2 FYNNEI. The V end was cut by 3 bases, the J end by 2 bases, with 12 bases between. Per the authors' pipeline: Cell counts per sample came from amplifying reference gene primers. Here immunoSEQ multiplex PCR was the method, and the copy in TCRdb shows in-frame clones only, minus some. V, J and clone size were drawn from that table, and D and trimming were deduced from the DNA. This table has some 250,000 clones, 86% appearing once. The sample taken for sequencing was peripheral blood. This receptor was obtained from a man aged 25-45 years with active or convalescent COVID-19. The chain couples TRBV2 to TRBJ2-3; possibly TRBD2 for D (6 bases). This CDR3 is CASSDPRGFTDTQYF. CDR3 nucleotides: TGTGCCAGCAGTGACCCCCGGGGGTTCACAGATACGCAGTATTTT.